Presented here are 24 T cell receptor beta chains from one specimen sequenced in a study of blood T cell repertoires in COVID-19. Sequencing was performed with immunoSEQ multiplex PCR; in TCRdb, only in-frame clones are kept and a portion is missing. The sample has approximately 150,000 clones; 85% to 95% are singletons. Sequencing was carried out using peripheral blood. The source is a woman aged 60-75 years with COVID-19, enrolled during active disease.

This clone was detected only once. The chain is built from TRBV5-6 and TRBJ1-6; perhaps TRBD1 as D (6 bases). The CDR3 consists of 14 residues. V gave up 2 bases and J gave up 9 bases, with 12 bases separating them. Per germline, CDR1 SGHDT and CDR2 YYEEEE. CDR3 protein: CASSFEQGRSPLHF. The CDR3 DNA is TGTGCCAGCAGCTTTGAACAGGGACGTTCACCCCTCCACTTT.

The CDR3 loop is CASSLLFEGATEAFF. Here the CDR3 DNA reads TGTGCCAGTAGTTTGTTATTTGAGGGAGCCACTGAAGCTTTCTTT. The V call is TRBV19, the J call TRBJ1-1, with D unclear. The CDR3 has 15 amino acids. Germline-derived CDR1 and CDR2 are LNHDA and SQIVND (reference sequence). The ends were cut back, 5 bases at V and 4 bases at J, with 17 bases in the middle.

The gene calls are TRBV7-9 and TRBJ1-5, with D uncertain. In germline, CDR1 is SEHNR, CDR2 FQNEAQ (reference sequence). V gave up 5 bases and J gave up 2 bases, with 13 bases separating them. The CDR3 is 15 amino acids. CDR3 protein: CASSTAGYRNQPQHF. CDR3 coding DNA: TGTGCCAGCAGCACCGCAGGATACCGCAATCAGCCCCAGCATTTT. Using reference TRBV7-9 and TRBJ1-5 for the parts outside the CDR3, the full variable domain is DTGVSQNPRHKITKRGQNVTFRCDPISEHNRLYWYRQTLGQGPEFLTYFQNEAQLEKSRLLSDRFSAERPKGSFSTLEIQRTEQGDSAMYLCASSTAGYRNQPQHFGDGTRLSIL.

The chain employs TRBV18 and TRBJ1-2; 8 bases are shared with TRBD1. This CDR3 comprises 14 residues. Germline V gene sequence: CDR1 KGHSH, CDR2 LQKENI. V gave up 3 bases and J gave up 10 bases; unmatched junction bases: 10. The CDR3 bases are TGTGCCAGCTCACCGGCTAGGACAGGGATCCTCTACACCTTC. Translated: CASSPARTGILYTF.

The chain combines TRBV19 with TRBJ1-1; 7 bases agree with TRBD1. CDR3 length: 15 amino acids. Germline V gene lookup returns CDR1 LNHDA and CDR2 SQIVND (reference sequence). The J segment lost 0 bases and the V segment lost 5 bases, leaving 6 bases of the junction unmatched. CDR3 protein: CASSSGGGMNTEAFF. The CDR3 region has the DNA TGTGCCAGTAGTTCCGGAGGGGGCATGAACACTGAAGCTTTCTTT.

The CDR3 sequence is CASSQGTAVSVSPLHF. The CDR3 DNA follows: TGTGCCAGCAGCCAAGGTACCGCGGTGTCGGTTTCACCCCTCCACTTT. The chain couples TRBV3-1 (or the pseudogene TRBV3-2) to TRBJ1-6; D remains unclear. CDR1 and CDR2 from the germline V gene are LGHDT and YNNKEL (reference sequence). Trimming took 1 base from V and 9 from J, leaving 16 bases between them. The CDR3 extends over 16 amino acids.

This clone came up once. V and J are TRBV19 and TRBJ1-5; TRBD1 matches at 7 bases. CDR3 length: 14 amino acids. Unmatched junction bases numbered 8, after V lost 5 bases and J lost 7 bases. Germline V CDR1 and CDR2: LNHDA, SQIVND (reference sequence). The CDR3 coding sequence is TGTGCCAGTAGTTCTCGACAGGGATCCCAGCCCCAGCATTTT. It codes for CASSSRQGSQPQHF.

V usage is TRBV6-2 or TRBV6-3 and J usage is TRBJ1-1, with D uncertain. CDR1 MNHEY and CDR2 SVGEGT come from the germline V gene. Between the trimmed V and J ends, which lost 2 bases and 1 base, there was a span of 8 bases. The length of the CDR3 is 14 residues. The DNA of the CDR3 is TGTGCCAGCAGTTACGGGTGGGCGAACACTGAAGCTTTCTTT. Residues: CASSYGWANTEAFF.

The chain joins TRBV18 to TRBJ1-5, with D unclear. The CDR3 runs to 13 residues. V was clipped by 3 bases and J by 5 bases, with 8 bases between them. The germline gives CDR1 KGHSH, CDR2 LQKENI. The CDR3: CASSPAEDQPQHF. The CDR3 DNA follows: TGTGCCAGCTCACCGGCGGAAGATCAGCCCCAGCATTTT.

J is TRBJ1-2 and V is TRBV5-6; D uncertain. The CDR3 is 13 amino acids. V lost 3 bases and J lost 8, with 14 bases in between. Looked up from germline, CDR1 is SGHDT and CDR2 is YYEEEE. In DNA form, the CDR3 reads TGTGCCAGCAGCTCCGATCCATCGGGGGGCTACACCTTC. This sequence encodes CASSSDPSGGYTF.

The chain links TRBV2 to TRBJ2-2; 7 bases are shared with TRBD1. Germline V CDR1 and CDR2: SNHLY, FYNNEI. The CDR3 is 15 amino acids. The junction had 8 bases not matched to a gene; V was cut back by 7 bases and J by 3 bases. The CDR3 region is CASTIRQGYTGELFF. The CDR3 DNA sequence: TGTGCCAGCACCATCCGACAGGGCTACACCGGGGAGCTGTTTTTT.

The gene calls are TRBV18 and TRBJ2-5; D unresolved. This CDR3 is built from 13 residues. The germline V and J ends were trimmed by 2 bases and 4 bases, with 8 bases remaining between them. Germline V gives CDR1 KGHSH, CDR2 LQKENI. DNA of the CDR3: TGTGCCAGCTCACCAGGGCCAGGAGAGACCCAGTACTTC. Protein sequence: CASSPGPGETQYF.

The DNA of the CDR3 is TGTGCCAGCAGCTTAGATCCAGGCAGTGGGACTGAAGCTTTCTTT. This codes for CASSLDPGSGTEAFF. The chain uses TRBV11-3 and TRBJ1-1; no clear D. The germline V and J ends were trimmed by 0 bases and 5 bases, with 13 bases remaining between them. This CDR3 is 15 amino acids long. CDR1 is SGHNT, CDR2 YENEEA, per germline.

The rearrangement uses TRBV5-1 and TRBJ1-3; possible D gene TRBD1, 5 bases. Trimming took off 3 bases at V and 0 bases at J, with 13 bases between the two ends. Germline V gene data show CDR1 as SGHRS and CDR2 as YFSETQ. The CDR3 sequence is 16 residues long. For the CDR3, the DNA is TGCGCCAGCAGCTCCGGGGGTGCAAGCTCTGGAAACACCATATATTTT. Encoded protein: CASSSGGASSGNTIYF.

The rearrangement uses TRBV18 and TRBJ1-6; TRBD1 is a possible D gene (5 bases). CDR3 size: 16 residues. Germline V gene data show CDR1 as KGHSH and CDR2 as LQKENI. V lost 1 base and J 7 bases, leaving 14 bases between the germline ends. In DNA, the CDR3 is TGTGCCAGCTCACCACTTTCTGGGTCAGGGAATTCACCCCTCCACTTT. It is translated as CASSPLSGSGNSPLHF.

This chain links TRBV5-8 with TRBJ1-4; no clear D gene. With 4 bases removed from V and 1 base from J, the gap between germline ends came to 8 bases. This CDR3 is built from 14 residues. Looked up from germline, CDR1 is SGHTS and CDR2 is YDEGEE. CDR3 sequence: CASSPTRTNEKLFF. Here the CDR3 DNA reads TGTGCCAGCAGCCCCACAAGAACTAATGAAAAACTGTTTTTT.

The V and J genes are TRBV3-1 (or the pseudogene TRBV3-2) and TRBJ2-3, with TRBD2 matching over 7 bases. With V trimmed by 4 bases and J by 1 base, 20 bases remained unmatched. From germline, CDR1 is LGHDT and CDR2 YNNKEL (reference sequence). CDR3 size: 20 residues. The CDR3 is CASSLKSDRLERGGTDTQYF. The CDR3 DNA reads TGTGCCAGCAGCCTCAAGAGCGACCGGTTAGAGCGGGGCGGCACAGATACGCAGTATTTT.

This clone was seen just once. V and J are TRBV6-2 or TRBV6-3 and TRBJ1-5; TRBD1 aligns across 9 bases. The CDR3 length is 15 residues. V was pared by 2 bases and J by 7 bases, with 6 bases of the junction left unmatched. Looked up from germline, CDR1 is MNHEY and CDR2 is SVGEGT. The CDR3 DNA follows: TGTGCCAGCAGTTACCCGGGACAGGGCTCCCAGCCCCAGCATTTT. Translated: CASSYPGQGSQPQHF.

The genes are TRBV7-9 and TRBJ2-1; D perhaps matches TRBD1 (5 bases). This CDR3 is built from 16 residues. Germline lookup yields CDR1 SEHNR and CDR2 FQNEAQ (reference sequence). Between the trimmed V and J ends, which lost 2 bases and 4 bases, there was a span of 15 bases. The CDR3 DNA is TGTGCCAGCAGCTTAATGTGGGGCGCGCGGTACAATGAGCAGTTCTTC. Encoded protein: CASSLMWGARYNEQFF.

This chain joins TRBV18 and TRBJ1-1; weak D call: TRBD1 (5 bases). Deletions cut 2 bases from V and 4 bases from J, with 8 bases between. This CDR3 has 13 residues. Germline-derived CDR1 and CDR2 are KGHSH and LQKENI. The CDR3 is CASSPSGITEAFF. CDR3 DNA sequence: TGTGCCAGCTCACCATCAGGGATCACTGAAGCTTTCTTT.

This clone was recorded once. The V call is TRBV5-1, the J call TRBJ1-2; TRBD1 might be the D (6 bases). V was clipped by 0 bases and J by 7 bases, with 16 bases between them. This CDR3 spans 15 amino acids. Germline-derived CDR1 and CDR2 are SGHRS and YFSETQ. The chain's CDR3 is CASSLAGEGVRGYTF. CDR3 DNA sequence: TGCGCCAGCAGCTTGGCCGGGGAGGGGGTACGTGGCTACACCTTC. The full variable domain, with the rest looked up from reference TRBV5-1 and TRBJ1-2, is KAGVTQTPRYLIKTRGQQVTLSCSPISGHRSVSWYQQTPGQGLQFLFEYFSETQRNKGNFPGRFSGRQFSNSRSEMNVSTLELGDSALYLCASSLAGEGVRGYTFGSGTRLTVV.

The chain joins TRBV18 to TRBJ1-2; no clear D. Germline V CDR1 and CDR2: KGHSH, LQKENI. Trimming took 3 bases from V and 7 from J, leaving 12 bases between them. There are 13 residues in the CDR3. CDR3 amino acids: CASSPQVEGGYTF. As DNA, the CDR3 is TGTGCCAGCTCACCCCAGGTCGAGGGTGGCTACACCTTC.

This chain's CDR3 is CASIYSGAGNTIYF. The DNA of the CDR3 is TGTGCCAGTATCTATTCAGGGGCTGGAAACACCATATATTTT. The chain joins TRBV19 to TRBJ1-3; TRBD1 might be the D (6 bases). The CDR3 runs 14 residues. Per the germline V gene, CDR1 is LNHDA and CDR2 is SQIVND (reference sequence). V lost 7 bases to trimming and J lost 2 bases, with 12 bases between them.

J is TRBJ1-5 and V is TRBV19, with 7 nucleotides matching TRBD1. Germline lookup yields CDR1 LNHDA and CDR2 SQIVND (reference sequence). The V segment lost 7 bases and the J segment 4 bases; nucleotides outside the gene matches: 4. The CDR3 length is 13 residues. CDR3: CASTDRVNQPQHF. CDR3 nucleotides: TGTGCCAGTACCGACAGGGTTAATCAGCCCCAGCATTTT.